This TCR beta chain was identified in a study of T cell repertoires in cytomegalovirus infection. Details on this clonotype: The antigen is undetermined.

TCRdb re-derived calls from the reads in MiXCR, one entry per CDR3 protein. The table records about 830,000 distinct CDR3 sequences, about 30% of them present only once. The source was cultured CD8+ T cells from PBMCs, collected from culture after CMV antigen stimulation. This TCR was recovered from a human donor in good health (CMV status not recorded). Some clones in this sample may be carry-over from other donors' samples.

In DNA, the CDR3 is TGTGCCAGCAGCCAGGCGGGACCCAGCTCCTATAATTCACCCCTCCACTTT. It specifies CASSQAGPSSYNSPLHF. V is TRBV6-5 and J is TRBJ1-6; tentatively, D is TRBD1 (5 bases). V gave up 6 bases and J gave up 0 bases, with 15 bases separating them. The germline gives CDR1 MNHEY, CDR2 SVGAGI. CDR3 length: 17 residues.